This T cell receptor beta chain stems from a study of CD8 T cells in ankylosing spondylitis. Study observations and caveats: The authors reported significant enrichment of disease-linked clones in matched ankylosing spondylitis synovial fluid. Reactive arthritis synovial fluid and blood previously showed some of these motif variants. Typical of ankylosing spondylitis blood, it appeared, was a TCR beta motif of fewer than ten highly homologous variants.

The CDR3 length is 13 residues. Trimming pared 4 bases from V and 1 base from J, leaving 7 bases between. TCRdb analysed the 5' RACE reads with MiXCR anew, one entry per CDR3 protein. Counted here are 250,000 to 400,000 distinct CDR3 sequences, around a tenth occurring once; the ten biggest clones make up roughly a tenth. As regards this clonotype: Its specificity is not known.

J is TRBJ1-1 and V is TRBV12-3 or TRBV12-4; D remains ambiguous. The origin of this receptor is a female donor with ankylosing spondylitis or in good health (not recorded which). Input material: blood, either unsorted or a sorted T cell fraction (not recorded which). Here the CDR3 DNA reads TGTGCCAGCAGTTCCCCCCGGAACACTGAAGCTTTCTTT. It yields the protein CASSSPRNTEAFF.